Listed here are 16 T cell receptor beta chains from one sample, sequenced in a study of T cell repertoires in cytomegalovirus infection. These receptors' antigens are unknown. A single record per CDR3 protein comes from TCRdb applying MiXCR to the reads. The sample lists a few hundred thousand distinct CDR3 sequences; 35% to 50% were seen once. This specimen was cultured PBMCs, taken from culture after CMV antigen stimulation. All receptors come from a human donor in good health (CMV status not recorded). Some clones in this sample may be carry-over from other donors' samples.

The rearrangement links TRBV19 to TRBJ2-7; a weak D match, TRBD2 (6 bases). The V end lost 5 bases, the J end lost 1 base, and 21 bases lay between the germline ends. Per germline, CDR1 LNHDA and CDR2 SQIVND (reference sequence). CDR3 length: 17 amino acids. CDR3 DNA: TGTGCCAGTAGTGGGGGGAATAGGAGAGCCCAATCCTACGAGCAGTACTTC. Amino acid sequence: CASSGGNRRAQSYEQYF.

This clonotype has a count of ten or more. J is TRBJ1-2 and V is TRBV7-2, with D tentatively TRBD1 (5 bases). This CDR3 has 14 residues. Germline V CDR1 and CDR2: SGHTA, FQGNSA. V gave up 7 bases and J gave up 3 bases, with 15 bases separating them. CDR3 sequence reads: CASNRVGAYYGYTF. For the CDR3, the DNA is TGTGCCAGCAACCGGGTCGGGGCTTACTATGGCTACACCTTC.

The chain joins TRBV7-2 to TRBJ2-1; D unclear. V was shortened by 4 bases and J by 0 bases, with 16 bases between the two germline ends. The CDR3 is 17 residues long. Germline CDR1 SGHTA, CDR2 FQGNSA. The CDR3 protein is CASSWYHSTSSYNEQFF. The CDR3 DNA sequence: TGTGCCAGCAGCTGGTACCATAGCACGAGCTCCTACAATGAGCAGTTCTTC.

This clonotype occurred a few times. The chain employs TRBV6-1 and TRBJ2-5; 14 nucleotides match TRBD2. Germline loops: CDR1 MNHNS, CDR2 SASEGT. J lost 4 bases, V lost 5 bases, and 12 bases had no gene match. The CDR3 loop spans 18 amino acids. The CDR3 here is CASSPGLAGGGVIETQYF. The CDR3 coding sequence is TGTGCCAGCAGTCCCGGACTAGCGGGAGGTGGGGTAATAGAGACCCAGTACTTC.

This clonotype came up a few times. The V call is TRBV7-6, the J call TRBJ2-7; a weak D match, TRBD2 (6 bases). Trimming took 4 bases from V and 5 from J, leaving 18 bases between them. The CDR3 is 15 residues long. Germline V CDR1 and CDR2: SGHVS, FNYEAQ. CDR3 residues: CASSSASGLGHEQYF. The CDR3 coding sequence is TGTGCCAGCAGCTCCGCGAGCGGGTTAGGACACGAGCAGTACTTC.

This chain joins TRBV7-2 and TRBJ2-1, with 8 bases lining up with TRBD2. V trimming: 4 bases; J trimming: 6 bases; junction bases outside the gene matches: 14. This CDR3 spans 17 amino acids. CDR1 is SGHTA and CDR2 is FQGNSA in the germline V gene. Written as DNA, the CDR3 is TGTGCCAGCAGCTCCCCCGGGGGAGCGGGGGCCTCCAATGAGCAGTTCTTC. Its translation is CASSSPGGAGASNEQFF.

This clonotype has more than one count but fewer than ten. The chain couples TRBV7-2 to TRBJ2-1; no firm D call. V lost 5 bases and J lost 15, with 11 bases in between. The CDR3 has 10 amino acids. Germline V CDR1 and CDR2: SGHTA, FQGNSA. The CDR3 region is CASSPHKLFF. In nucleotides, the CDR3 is TGTGCCAGCAGCCCGCACAAACTGTTCTTC.

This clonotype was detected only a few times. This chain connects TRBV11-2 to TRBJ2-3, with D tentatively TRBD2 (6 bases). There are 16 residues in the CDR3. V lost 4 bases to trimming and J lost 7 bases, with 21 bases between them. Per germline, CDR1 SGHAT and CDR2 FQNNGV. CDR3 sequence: CASSSPGWEEINTQYF. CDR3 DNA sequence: TGTGCCAGCAGCTCCCCTGGGTGGGAGGAAATCAATACGCAGTATTTT. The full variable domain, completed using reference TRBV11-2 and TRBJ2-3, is EAGVAQSPRYKIIEKRQSVAFWCNPISGHATLYWYQQILGQGPKLLIQFQNNGVVDDSQLPKDRFSAERLKGVDSTLKIQPAKLEDSAVYLCASSSPGWEEINTQYFGPGTRLTVL.

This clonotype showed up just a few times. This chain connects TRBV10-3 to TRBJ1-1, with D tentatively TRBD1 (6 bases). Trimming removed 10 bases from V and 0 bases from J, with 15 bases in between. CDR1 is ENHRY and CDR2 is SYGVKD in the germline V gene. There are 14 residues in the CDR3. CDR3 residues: CATENRDMNTEAFF. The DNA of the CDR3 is TGTGCCACCGAGAACAGGGACATGAACACTGAAGCTTTCTTT.

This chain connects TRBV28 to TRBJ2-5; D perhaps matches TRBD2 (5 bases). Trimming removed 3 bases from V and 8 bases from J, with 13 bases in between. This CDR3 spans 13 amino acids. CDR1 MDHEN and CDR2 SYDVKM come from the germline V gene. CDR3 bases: TGTGCCAGCAGTTTCGGATCGGGAAAAACCCAGTACTTC. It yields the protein CASSFGSGKTQYF.

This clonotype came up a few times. The CDR3 spells CASSLAVPGGYTF. The DNA for the CDR3 is TGTGCCAGCAGTTTAGCGGTTCCTGGAGGCTACACCTTC. This chain joins TRBV12-3 or TRBV12-4 and TRBJ1-2; no firm D call. The CDR3 loop spans 13 amino acids. Trimming cost V 0 bases and J 8 bases, with 10 bases left between them.

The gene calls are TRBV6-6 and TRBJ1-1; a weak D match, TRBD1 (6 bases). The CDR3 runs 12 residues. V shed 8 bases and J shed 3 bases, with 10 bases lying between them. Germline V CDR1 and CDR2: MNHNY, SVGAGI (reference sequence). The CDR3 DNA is TGTGCCAGCGGACAGTACGACACTGAAGCTTTCTTT. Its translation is CASGQYDTEAFF.

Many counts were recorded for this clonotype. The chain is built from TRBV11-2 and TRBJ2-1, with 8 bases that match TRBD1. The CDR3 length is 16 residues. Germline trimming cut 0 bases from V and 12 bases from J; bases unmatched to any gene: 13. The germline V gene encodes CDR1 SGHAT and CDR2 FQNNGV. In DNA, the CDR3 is TGTGCCAGCAGCTTAGATCCTAGGACAGGGAGGTTTCGGCAGTTCTTC. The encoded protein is CASSLDPRTGRFRQFF.

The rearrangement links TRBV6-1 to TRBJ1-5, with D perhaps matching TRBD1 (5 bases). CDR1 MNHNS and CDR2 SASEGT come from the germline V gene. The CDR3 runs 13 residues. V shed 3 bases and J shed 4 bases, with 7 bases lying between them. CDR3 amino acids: CASSETANQPQHF. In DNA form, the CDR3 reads TGTGCCAGCAGTGAGACAGCTAATCAGCCCCAGCATTTT.

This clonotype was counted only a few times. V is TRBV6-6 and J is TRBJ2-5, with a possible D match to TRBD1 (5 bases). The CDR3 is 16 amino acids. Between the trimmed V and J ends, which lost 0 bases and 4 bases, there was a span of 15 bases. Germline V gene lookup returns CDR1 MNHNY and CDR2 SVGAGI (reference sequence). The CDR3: CASSYSWGITGETQYF. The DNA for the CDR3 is TGTGCCAGCAGTTACTCCTGGGGCATTACGGGAGAGACCCAGTACTTC.

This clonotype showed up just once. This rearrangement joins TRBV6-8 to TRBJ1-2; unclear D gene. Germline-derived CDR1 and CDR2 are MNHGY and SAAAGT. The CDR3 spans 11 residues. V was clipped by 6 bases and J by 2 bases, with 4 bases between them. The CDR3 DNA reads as TGTGCCAGCAGGGGAAACTATGGCTACACCTTC. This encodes CASRGNYGYTF.